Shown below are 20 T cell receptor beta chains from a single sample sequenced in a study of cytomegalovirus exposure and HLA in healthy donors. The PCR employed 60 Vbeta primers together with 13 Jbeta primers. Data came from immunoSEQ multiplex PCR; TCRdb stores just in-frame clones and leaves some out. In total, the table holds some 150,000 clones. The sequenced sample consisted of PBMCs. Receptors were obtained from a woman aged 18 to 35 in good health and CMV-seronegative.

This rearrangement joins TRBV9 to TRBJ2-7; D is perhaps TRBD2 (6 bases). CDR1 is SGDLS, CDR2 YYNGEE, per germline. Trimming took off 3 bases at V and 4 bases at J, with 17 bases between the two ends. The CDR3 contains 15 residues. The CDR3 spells CASSALPGEGYEQYF. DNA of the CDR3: TGTGCCAGCAGCGCCCTGCCGGGAGAGGGTTACGAGCAGTACTTC.

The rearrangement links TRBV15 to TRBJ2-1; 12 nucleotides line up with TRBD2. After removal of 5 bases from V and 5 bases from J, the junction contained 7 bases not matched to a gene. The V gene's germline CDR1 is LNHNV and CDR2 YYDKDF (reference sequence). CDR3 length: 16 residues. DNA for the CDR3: TGTGCCACCAGCTCTGAATGGACTAGCGGGAACAATGAGCAGTTCTTC. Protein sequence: CATSSEWTSGNNEQFF.

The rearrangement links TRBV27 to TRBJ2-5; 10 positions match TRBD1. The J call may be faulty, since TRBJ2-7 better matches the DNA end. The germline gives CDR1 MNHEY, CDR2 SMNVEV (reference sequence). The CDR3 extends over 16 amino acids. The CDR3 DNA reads TGTGCCAGCAGTTTATTGGGACAGGGGTTCTCCTACGAGCAGTACTTC. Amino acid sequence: CASSLLGQGFSYEQYF.

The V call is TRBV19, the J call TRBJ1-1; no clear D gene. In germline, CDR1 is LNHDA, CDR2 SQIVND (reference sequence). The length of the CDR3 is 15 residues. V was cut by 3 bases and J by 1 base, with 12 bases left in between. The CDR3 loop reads CASSIRVSSNTEAFF. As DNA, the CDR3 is TGTGCCAGTAGTATCCGGGTTTCGTCGAACACTGAAGCTTTCTTT.

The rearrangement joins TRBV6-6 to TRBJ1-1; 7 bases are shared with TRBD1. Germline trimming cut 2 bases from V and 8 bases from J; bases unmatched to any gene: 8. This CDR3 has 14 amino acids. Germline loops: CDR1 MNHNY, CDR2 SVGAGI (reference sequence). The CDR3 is CASSYQTGRQEAFF. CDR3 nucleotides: TGTGCCAGCAGTTACCAGACAGGGCGGCAAGAAGCTTTCTTT.

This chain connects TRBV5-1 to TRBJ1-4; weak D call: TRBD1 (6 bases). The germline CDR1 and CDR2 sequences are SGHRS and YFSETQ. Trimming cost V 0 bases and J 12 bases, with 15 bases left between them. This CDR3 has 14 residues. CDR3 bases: TGCGCCAGCAGCTTGGCCCTCCAGGGGTCGGAACTGTTTTTT. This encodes CASSLALQGSELFF.

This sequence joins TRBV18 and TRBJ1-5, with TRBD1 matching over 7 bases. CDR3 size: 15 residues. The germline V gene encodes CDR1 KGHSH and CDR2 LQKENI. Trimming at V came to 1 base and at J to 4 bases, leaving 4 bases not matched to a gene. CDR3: CASSPLRGVNQPQHF. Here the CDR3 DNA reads TGTGCCAGCTCACCACTCAGGGGGGTGAATCAGCCCCAGCATTTT.

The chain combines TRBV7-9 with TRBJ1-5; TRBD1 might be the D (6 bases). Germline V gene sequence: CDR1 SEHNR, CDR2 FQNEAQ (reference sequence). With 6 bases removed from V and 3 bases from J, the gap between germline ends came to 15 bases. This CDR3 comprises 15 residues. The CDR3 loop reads CASSPRGSSNQPQHF. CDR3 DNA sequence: TGTGCCAGCAGTCCAAGGGGGTCTTCCAATCAGCCCCAGCATTTT.

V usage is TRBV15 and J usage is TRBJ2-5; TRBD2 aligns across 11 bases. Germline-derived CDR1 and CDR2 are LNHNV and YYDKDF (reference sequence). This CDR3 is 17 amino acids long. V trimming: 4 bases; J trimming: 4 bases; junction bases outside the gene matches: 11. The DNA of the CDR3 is TGTGCCACCAGCAATCAACTAGCGGGAGACGGGGGAGAGACCCAGTACTTC. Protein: CATSNQLAGDGGETQYF.

The CDR3 loop is CASSQTGGAFQPQHF. For the CDR3, the DNA is TGTGCCAGCAGCCAAACAGGGGGCGCCTTTCAGCCCCAGCATTTT. V gene TRBV4-2 combines with J gene TRBJ1-5, with 9 bases identical to TRBD1. Trimming at V came to 2 bases and at J to 6 bases, leaving 5 bases not matched to a gene. CDR1 LGHNA and CDR2 YNFKEQ come from the germline V gene. The CDR3 runs to 15 residues.

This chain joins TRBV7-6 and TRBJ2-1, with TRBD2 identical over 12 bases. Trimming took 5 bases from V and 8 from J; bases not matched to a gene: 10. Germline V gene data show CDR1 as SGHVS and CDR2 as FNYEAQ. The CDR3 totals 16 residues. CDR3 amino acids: CASSPRTSGALHEQFF. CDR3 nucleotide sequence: TGTGCCAGCAGCCCACGGACTAGCGGGGCTCTCCATGAGCAGTTCTTC.

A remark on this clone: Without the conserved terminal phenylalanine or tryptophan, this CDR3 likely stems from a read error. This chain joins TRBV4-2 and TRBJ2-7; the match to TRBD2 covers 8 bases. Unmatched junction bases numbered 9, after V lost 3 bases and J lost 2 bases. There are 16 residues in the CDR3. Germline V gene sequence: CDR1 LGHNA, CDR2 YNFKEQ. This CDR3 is CASSQGGQREPYEQYC. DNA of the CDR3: TGTGCCAGCAGCCAGGGGGGCCAGCGGGAGCCCTACGAGCAGTACTGC.

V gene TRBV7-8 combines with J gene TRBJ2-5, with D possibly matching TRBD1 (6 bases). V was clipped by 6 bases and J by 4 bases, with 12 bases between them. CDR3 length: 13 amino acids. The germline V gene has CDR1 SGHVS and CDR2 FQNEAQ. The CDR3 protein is CASRGAGIETQYF. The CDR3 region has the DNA TGTGCCAGCAGGGGGGCAGGGATAGAGACCCAGTACTTC.

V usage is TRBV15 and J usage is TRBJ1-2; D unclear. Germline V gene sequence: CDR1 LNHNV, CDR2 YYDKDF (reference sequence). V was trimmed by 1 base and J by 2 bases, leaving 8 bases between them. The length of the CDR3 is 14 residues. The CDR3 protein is CATSRGEPNYGYTF. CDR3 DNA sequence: TGTGCCACCAGCAGAGGAGAACCCAACTATGGCTACACCTTC.

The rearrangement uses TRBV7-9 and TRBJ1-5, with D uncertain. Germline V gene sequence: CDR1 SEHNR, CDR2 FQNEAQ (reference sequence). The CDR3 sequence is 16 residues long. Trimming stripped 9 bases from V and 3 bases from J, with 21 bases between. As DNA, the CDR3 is TGTGCCAGACACGCGGGAAGGAAAAGAAACAATCAGCCCCAGCATTTT. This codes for CARHAGRKRNNQPQHF.

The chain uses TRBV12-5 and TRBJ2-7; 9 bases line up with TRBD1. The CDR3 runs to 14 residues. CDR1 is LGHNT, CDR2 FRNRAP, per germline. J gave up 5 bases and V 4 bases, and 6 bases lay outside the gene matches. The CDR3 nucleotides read TGTGCTAGTGGTTCCCGGGACAGGGATCACGAGCAGTACTTC. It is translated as CASGSRDRDHEQYF.

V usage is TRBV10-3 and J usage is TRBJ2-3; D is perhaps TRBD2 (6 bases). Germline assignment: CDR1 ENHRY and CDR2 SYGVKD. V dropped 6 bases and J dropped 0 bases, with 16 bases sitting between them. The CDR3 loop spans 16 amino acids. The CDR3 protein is CAIRSRRDSSTDTQYF. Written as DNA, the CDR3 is TGTGCCATCAGGTCCAGGCGGGACTCTAGCACAGATACGCAGTATTTT.

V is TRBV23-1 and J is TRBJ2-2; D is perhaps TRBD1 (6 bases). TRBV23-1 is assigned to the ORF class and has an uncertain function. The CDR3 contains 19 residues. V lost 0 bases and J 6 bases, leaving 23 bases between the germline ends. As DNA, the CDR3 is TGCGCCAGCAGTCAATCAACAGGAACAGGGTTTTTTTATCCCGGGGAGCTGTTTTTT. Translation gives CASSQSTGTGFFYPGELFF.

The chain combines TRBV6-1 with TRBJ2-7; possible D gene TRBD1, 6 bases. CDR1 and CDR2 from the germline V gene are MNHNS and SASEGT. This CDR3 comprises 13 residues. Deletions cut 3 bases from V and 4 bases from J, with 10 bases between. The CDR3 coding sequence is TGTGCCAGCAGTGACAGGGGCCCATACGAGCAGTACGTC. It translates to CASSDRGPYEQYV.

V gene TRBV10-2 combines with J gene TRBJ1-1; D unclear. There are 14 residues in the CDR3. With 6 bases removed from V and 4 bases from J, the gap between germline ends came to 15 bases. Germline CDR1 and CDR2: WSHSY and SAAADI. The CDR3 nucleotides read TGCGCCAGCAGGATCTATCAGGAGGGCACTGAAGCTTTCTTT. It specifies CASRIYQEGTEAFF.